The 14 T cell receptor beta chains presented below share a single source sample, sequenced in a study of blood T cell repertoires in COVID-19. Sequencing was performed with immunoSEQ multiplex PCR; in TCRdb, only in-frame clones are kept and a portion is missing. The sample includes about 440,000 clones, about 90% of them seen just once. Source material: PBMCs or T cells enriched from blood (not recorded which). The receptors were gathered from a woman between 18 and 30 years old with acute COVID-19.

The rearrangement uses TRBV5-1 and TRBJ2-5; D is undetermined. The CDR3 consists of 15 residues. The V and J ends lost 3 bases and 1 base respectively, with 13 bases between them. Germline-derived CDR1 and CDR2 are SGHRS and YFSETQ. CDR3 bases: TGCGCCAGCAGCTCTGACTCTGCCACCCAAGAGACCCAGTACTTC. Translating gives CASSSDSATQETQYF.

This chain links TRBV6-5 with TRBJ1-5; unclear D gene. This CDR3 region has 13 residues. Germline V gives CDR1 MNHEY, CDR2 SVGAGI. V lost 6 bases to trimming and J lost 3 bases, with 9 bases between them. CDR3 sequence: CASSDTINQPQHF. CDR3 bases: TGTGCCAGCAGCGACACAATCAATCAGCCCCAGCATTTT.

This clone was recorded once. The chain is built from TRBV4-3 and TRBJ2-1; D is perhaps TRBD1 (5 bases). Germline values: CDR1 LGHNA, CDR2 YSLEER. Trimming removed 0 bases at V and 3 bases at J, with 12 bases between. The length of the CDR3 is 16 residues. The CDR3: CASSQEVDTHYNEQFF. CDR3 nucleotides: TGCGCCAGCAGCCAAGAGGTGGACACCCACTACAATGAGCAGTTCTTC.

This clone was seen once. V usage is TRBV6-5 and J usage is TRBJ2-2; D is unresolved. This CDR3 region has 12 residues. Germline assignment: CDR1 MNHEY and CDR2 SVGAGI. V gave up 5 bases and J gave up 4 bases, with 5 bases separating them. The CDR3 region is CASSSTTGELFF. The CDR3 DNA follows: TGTGCCAGCAGTAGCACCACCGGGGAGCTGTTTTTT.

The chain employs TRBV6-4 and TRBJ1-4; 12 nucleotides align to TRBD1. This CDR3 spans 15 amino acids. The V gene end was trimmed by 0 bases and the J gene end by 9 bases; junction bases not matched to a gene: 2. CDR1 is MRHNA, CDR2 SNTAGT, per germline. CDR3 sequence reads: CASSDSGTGGQKLFF. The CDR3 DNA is TGTGCCAGCAGTGACTCGGGGACAGGGGGCCAAAAACTGTTTTTT.

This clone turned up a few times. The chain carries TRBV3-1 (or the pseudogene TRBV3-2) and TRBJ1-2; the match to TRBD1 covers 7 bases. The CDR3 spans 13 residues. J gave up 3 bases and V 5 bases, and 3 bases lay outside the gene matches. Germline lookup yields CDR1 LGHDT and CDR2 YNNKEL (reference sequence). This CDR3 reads CASSAGTDYGYTF. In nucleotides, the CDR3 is TGTGCCAGCAGCGCCGGGACAGACTATGGCTACACCTTC.

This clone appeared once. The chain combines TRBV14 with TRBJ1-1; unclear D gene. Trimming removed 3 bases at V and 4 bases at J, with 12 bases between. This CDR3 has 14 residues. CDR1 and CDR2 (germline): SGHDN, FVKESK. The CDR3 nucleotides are TGTGCCAGCAGCCAGGGAGGGAGAAGCACTGAAGCTTTCTTT. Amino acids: CASSQGGRSTEAFF.

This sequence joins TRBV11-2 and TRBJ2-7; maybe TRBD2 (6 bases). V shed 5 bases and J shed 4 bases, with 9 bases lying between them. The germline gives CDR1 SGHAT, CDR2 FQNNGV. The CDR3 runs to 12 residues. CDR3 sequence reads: CASSPRGYEQYF. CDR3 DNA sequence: TGTGCCAGCAGCCCGCGGGGTTACGAGCAGTACTTC.

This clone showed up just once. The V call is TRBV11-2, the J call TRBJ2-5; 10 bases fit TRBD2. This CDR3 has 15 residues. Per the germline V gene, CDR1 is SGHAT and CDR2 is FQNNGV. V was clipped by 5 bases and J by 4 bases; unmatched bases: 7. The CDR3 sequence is CASSHVAGGRETQYF. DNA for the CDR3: TGTGCCAGCAGCCATGTAGCGGGGGGACGAGAGACCCAGTACTTC.

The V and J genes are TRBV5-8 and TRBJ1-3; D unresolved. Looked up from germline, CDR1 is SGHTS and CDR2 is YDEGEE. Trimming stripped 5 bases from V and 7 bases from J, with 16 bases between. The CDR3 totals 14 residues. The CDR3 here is CASSLRRGANTIYF. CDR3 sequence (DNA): TGTGCCAGCAGTTTGCGTCGGGGAGCCAACACCATATATTTT.

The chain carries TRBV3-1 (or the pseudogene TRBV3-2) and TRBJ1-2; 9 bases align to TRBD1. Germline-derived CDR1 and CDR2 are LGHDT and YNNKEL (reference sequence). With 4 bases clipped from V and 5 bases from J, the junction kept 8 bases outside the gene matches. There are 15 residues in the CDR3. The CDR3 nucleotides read TGTGCCAGCAGCCCCGGAAACAGGGGGCAATATGGCTACACCTTC. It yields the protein CASSPGNRGQYGYTF.

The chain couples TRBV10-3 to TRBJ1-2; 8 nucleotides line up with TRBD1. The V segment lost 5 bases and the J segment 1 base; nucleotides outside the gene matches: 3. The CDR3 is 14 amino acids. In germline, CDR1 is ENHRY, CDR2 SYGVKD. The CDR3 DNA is TGTGCCATCAGTAGGGACAGGTTTAACTATGGCTACACCTTC. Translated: CAISRDRFNYGYTF.

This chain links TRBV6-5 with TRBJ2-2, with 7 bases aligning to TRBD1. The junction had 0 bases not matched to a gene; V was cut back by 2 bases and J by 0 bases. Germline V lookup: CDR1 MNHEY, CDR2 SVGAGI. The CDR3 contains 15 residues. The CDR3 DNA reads TGTGCCAGCAGTTACGGGACAGCGAACACCGGGGAGCTGTTTTTT. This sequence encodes CASSYGTANTGELFF.

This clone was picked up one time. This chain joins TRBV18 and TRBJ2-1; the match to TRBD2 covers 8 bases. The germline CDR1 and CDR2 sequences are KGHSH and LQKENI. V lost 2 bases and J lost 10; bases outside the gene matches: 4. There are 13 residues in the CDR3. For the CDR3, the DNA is TGTGCCAGCTCACCAGCAGTAGCGGGGGAGCAGTTCTTC. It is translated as CASSPAVAGEQFF.